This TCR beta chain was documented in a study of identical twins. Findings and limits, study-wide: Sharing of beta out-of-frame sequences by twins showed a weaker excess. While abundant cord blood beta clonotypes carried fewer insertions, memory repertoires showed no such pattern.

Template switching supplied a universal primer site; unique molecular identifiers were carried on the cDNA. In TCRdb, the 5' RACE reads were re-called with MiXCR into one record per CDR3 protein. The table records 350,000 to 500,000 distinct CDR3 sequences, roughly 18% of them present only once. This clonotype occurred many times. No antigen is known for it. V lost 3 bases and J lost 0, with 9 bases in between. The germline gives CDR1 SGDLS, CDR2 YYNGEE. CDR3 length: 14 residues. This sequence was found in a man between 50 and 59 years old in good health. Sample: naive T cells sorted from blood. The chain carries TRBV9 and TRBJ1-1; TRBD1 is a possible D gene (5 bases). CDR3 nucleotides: TGTGCCAGCAGCGGAAACAGGATGAACACTGAAGCTTTCTTT. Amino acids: CASSGNRMNTEAFF.